This TCR beta chain was identified in a study of T cell repertoires in cytomegalovirus infection (dated by TCRdb to between 2017 and 2020). In the study overall: Peptide stimulations targeted recently identified HLA-C-restricted CMV epitopes, whose presentation resists viral immunomodulation, together with well-studied HLA-B-restricted epitopes. Donor HLA type was relevant to the analysis, because carriage of CMV infection together with the matching HLA type was indicated by public TCR beta signatures.

On this clonotype itself: Its antigen target is currently unknown. No qualities accompany the bases; no much larger clone lies one base away.

What this sample's treatment or condition label stands for: in vitro stimulation with specific CMV peptide epitopes to enrich CMV-specific T cells. As encoded in the germline V gene, CDR1 is SGDLS while CDR2 is YYNGEE. Measured from the cysteine to the phenylalanine, the CDR3 is 14 residues long. Kept here is only the CDR3 DNA, which spans 42 bases and is read in frame from base 1. The germline ends are 7 bases apart after V is trimmed by 0 bases and J by 3 bases. What the study reported, not specific to this receptor: In both this cohort and an independent cohort of some 350 donors, the cumulative frequency of public TCR beta family members distinguished carriers of CMV infection plus the relevant HLA type. In the ex vivo response, HLA-C-restricted CMV-specific TCR beta clonotypes were dominant, and in two of eight donors the single most frequent clonotype came from this HLA-C-restricted group.

TCRdb names Illumina HiSeq 1500 as the instrument used. TCRdb reprocessing: public reads trimmed at Q25 with fastp, clones called with MiXCR, in-frame beta chains kept. Every CDR3 protein is listed once, alongside the most common genes and DNA of its rows. A total of hundreds of thousands of distinct CDR3 sequences appear in this sample, 25% to 30% of them only once. The ten most abundant clones make up about 20% of the sample. The sequencing here drew on cultured PBMCs, taken from culture after CMV antigen stimulation. This receptor chain uses TRBV9 and TRBJ1-5; the best D guess is TRBD1, with 5 bases matching. The TCR originated in a human donor in good health (CMV status not recorded). Some clones in this sample may be carry-over from other donors' samples. At the DNA level, the sequence is TGTGCCAGCAGCGTAGATGGGGCCAATCAGCCCCAGCATTTT. Its amino acids are CASSVDGANQPQHF.